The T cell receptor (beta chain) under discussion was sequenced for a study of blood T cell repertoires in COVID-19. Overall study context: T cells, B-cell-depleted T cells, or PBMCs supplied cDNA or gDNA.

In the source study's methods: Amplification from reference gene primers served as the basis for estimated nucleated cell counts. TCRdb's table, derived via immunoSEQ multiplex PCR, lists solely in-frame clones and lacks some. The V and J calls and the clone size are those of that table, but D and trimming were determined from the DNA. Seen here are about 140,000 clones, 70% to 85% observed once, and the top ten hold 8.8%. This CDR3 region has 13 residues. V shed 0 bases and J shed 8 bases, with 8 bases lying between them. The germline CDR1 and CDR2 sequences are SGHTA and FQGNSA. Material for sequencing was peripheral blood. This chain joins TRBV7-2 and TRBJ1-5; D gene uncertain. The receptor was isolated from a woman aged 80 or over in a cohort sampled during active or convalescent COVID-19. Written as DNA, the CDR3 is TGTGCCAGCAGCTTAGCTCTATTTGAGCCCCAGCATTTT. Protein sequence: CASSLALFEPQHF.